This T cell receptor (beta chain) was sequenced in a study of T cells in Graves' hyperthyroidism and ophthalmopathy. TCR beta CDR3 region amplification was performed from RNA transcripts. When the TCR CDR3 underwent first-round RT-PCR, the HTBI primer set was used. TCRdb re-derived calls from the multiplex PCR reads in MiXCR, one entry per CDR3 protein. Found here are under 350,000 distinct CDR3 sequences, roughly a fifth of them singletons; the top ten hold 50%. General observations from the study: The model's output predicted ophthalmopathy at a median of about 6.5 months prior to onset.

Calling Graves' hyperthyroidism stable meant ophthalmopathy did not progress within 18 months. Germline trimming cut 3 bases from V and 5 bases from J; bases unmatched to any gene: 5. Germline V gene lookup returns CDR1 ENHRY and CDR2 SYGVKD. The CDR3 runs 16 residues. This clonotype has ten or more counts. As yet, its antigen is unknown. This receptor was taken from a woman aged 45-60 years with Graves' hyperthyroidism. The sample consisted of blood. The V and J genes are TRBV10-3 and TRBJ2-7, with 15 nucleotides matching TRBD2. The CDR3 DNA reads as TGTGCCATCAGTGACCCGGGACTAGCGGGAGGAGACGAGCAGTACTTC. As protein: CAISDPGLAGGDEQYF.